The 5 T cell receptor beta chains listed next were all sequenced from one sample in a study of CD8+ T cells in alopecia areata. Reverse transcribed after extraction, RNA yielded cDNA as the sequencing template. Assay used: immunoSEQ multiplex PCR; TCRdb lists only in-frame clones, some missing. The sample holds about 120,000 clones, roughly 66% seen once. The sequenced material came from CD4+ T cells sorted from blood. All receptors come from a human donor in good health.

The J gene is TRBJ2-1, the V gene TRBV9, with D maybe TRBD1 (5 bases). Trimming pared 0 bases from V and 0 bases from J, leaving 10 bases between. Germline lookup yields CDR1 SGDLS and CDR2 YYNGEE. The CDR3 sequence is 16 residues long. This CDR3 is CASSVVQGSSYNEQFF. For the CDR3, the DNA is TGTGCCAGCAGCGTAGTTCAGGGTTCCTCCTACAATGAGCAGTTCTTC.

The chain joins TRBV4-1 to TRBJ2-3; 10 nucleotides match TRBD2. The germline CDR1 and CDR2 sequences are MGHRA and YSYEKL. Germline trimming cut 0 bases from V and 7 bases from J; bases unmatched to any gene: 1. This CDR3 is 14 amino acids long. The CDR3 DNA follows: TGCGCCAGCAGCCAAGATAGCGGGGGGTATACGCAGTATTTT. Protein: CASSQDSGGYTQYF.

This chain links TRBV5-1 with TRBJ1-2; 12 positions agree with TRBD1. This CDR3 is 15 amino acids long. With 3 bases clipped from V and 8 bases from J, the junction kept 8 bases outside the gene matches. Looked up from germline, CDR1 is SGHRS and CDR2 is YFSETQ. This chain's CDR3 is CASSYSGTGGEGYTF. DNA of the CDR3: TGCGCCAGCAGCTATTCCGGGACAGGGGGCGAAGGCTACACCTTC.

The rearrangement uses TRBV7-2 and TRBJ2-2; 7 nucleotides align to TRBD2. J gave up 0 bases and V 5 bases, and 6 bases lay outside the gene matches. The germline CDR1 and CDR2 sequences are SGHTA and FQGNSA. This CDR3 has 16 amino acids. The CDR3 region has the DNA TGTGCCAGCAGCCCCCACGGGGGGTCGAACACCGGGGAGCTGTTTTTT. Translation gives CASSPHGGSNTGELFF.

This clone was detected only once. This chain joins TRBV29-1 and TRBJ2-5, with 8 positions matching TRBD1. Germline V gene sequence: CDR1 SQVTM, CDR2 ANQGSEA. CDR3 size: 14 residues. Germline trimming cut 4 bases from V and 4 bases from J; bases unmatched to any gene: 8. CDR3 sequence reads: CSVVDQGAAETQYF. CDR3 coding DNA: TGCAGCGTTGTCGACCAGGGGGCGGCAGAGACCCAGTACTTC.